One and the same sample provided the 32 T cell receptor beta chains below, sequenced in a study of blood T cell repertoires in COVID-19 (TCRdb year 2020). Libraries came from the immunoSEQ multiplex PCR assay. TCRdb mirrors the immuneACCESS table, restricted to in-frame sequences. Some clones are absent from its copies; in checked studies, under half trace to an unresolved V gene, and the reason for the others is unknown. The sample includes 79,000 or so clones, with less than 90% observed a single time. The ten largest make up 18% of the sample. Sequencing used peripheral blood. The receptors were gathered from a human donor in a cohort sampled during active COVID-19.

The J gene is TRBJ2-1, the V gene TRBV9; TRBD2 agrees at 11 bases. CDR3 size: 16 residues. V was clipped by 4 bases and J by 1 base; unmatched bases: 4. The germline gives CDR1 SGDLS, CDR2 YYNGEE. CDR3 loop: CASSIRTSGSYNEQFF. CDR3 DNA sequence: TGTGCCAGCAGCATCCGGACTAGCGGGTCCTACAATGAGCAGTTCTTC.

CDR3 amino acids: CASSQDQFGAGTDTQYF. For the CDR3, the DNA is TGTGCCAGCAGCCAAGATCAATTTGGGGCGGGCACAGATACGCAGTATTTT. The chain is built from TRBV3-1 (or the pseudogene TRBV3-2) and TRBJ2-3; TRBD1 is a possible D gene (5 bases). CDR1 is LGHDT and CDR2 is YNNKEL in the germline V gene (reference sequence). V dropped 0 bases and J dropped 1 base, with 14 bases sitting between them. This CDR3 contains 17 residues.

The V call is TRBV18, the J call TRBJ1-5; a possible D gene is TRBD1 (5 bases). Per germline, CDR1 KGHSH and CDR2 LQKENI. CDR3 length: 13 amino acids. V shed 5 bases and J shed 7 bases, with 12 bases lying between them. The DNA of the CDR3 is TGTGCCAGCTCAGGGCAGGGAGGCCAGCCCCAGCATTTT. Translating it yields CASSGQGGQPQHF. Combining the CDR3 with reference TRBV18 and TRBJ1-5 gives the whole variable domain NAGVMQNPRHLVRRRGQEARLRCSPMKGHSHVYWYRQLPEEGLKFMVYLQKENIIDESGMPKERFSAEFPKEGPSILRIQQVVRGDSAAYFCASSGQGGQPQHFGDGTRLSIL.

The chain carries TRBV5-1 and TRBJ1-1; TRBD1 matches 7 bases. From germline, CDR1 is SGHRS and CDR2 YFSETQ. V shed 4 bases and J 0 bases; nucleotides not matched to a gene: 3. The CDR3 has 14 amino acids. The CDR3 is CASSPGQMNTEAFF. The CDR3, as DNA: TGCGCCAGCAGCCCGGGACAGATGAACACTGAAGCTTTCTTT.

This rearrangement joins TRBV28 to TRBJ1-5, with D maybe TRBD1 (6 bases). CDR3 length: 14 amino acids. V dropped 6 bases and J dropped 9 bases, with 18 bases sitting between them. CDR1 and CDR2 (germline): MDHEN, SYDVKM. CDR3 sequence: CASRPDSGGRPQHF. The CDR3, as DNA: TGTGCCAGCAGACCGGATTCGGGGGGCAGGCCCCAGCATTTT.

V is TRBV5-1 and J is TRBJ2-1; 7 bases line up with TRBD2. Germline V gene lookup returns CDR1 SGHRS and CDR2 YFSETQ. The V segment lost 0 bases and the J segment 4 bases; nucleotides outside the gene matches: 7. The CDR3 sequence is 16 residues long. As DNA, the CDR3 is TGCGCCAGCAGCTTGGTCGTAGCGGGCGGATACAATGAGCAGTTCTTC. It specifies CASSLVVAGGYNEQFF.

This clone has just a few counts. The J gene is TRBJ2-2, the V gene TRBV5-1; maybe TRBD1 (6 bases). This CDR3 is 15 amino acids long. The V gene's germline CDR1 is SGHRS and CDR2 YFSETQ. V gave up 1 base and J gave up 5 bases, with 12 bases separating them. This CDR3 reads CASSLSPGETGELFF. In DNA, the CDR3 is TGCGCCAGCAGCTTGAGTCCAGGGGAGACCGGGGAGCTGTTTTTT.

The chain links TRBV24-1 to TRBJ2-2; maybe TRBD2 (7 bases). The CDR3 covers 17 residues. Trimming removed 6 bases at V and 1 base at J, with 17 bases between. Germline-derived CDR1 and CDR2 are KGHDR and SFDVKD. The CDR3 sequence is CATSQWTAGRNTGELFF. CDR3 DNA sequence: TGTGCCACCAGTCAGTGGACAGCGGGACGGAACACCGGGGAGCTGTTTTTT.

The V and J genes are TRBV4-2 and TRBJ1-1, with D unresolved. Per germline, CDR1 LGHNA and CDR2 YNFKEQ. The CDR3 totals 15 residues. Trimming removed 1 base from V and 1 base from J, with 10 bases in between. CDR3 bases: TGTGCCAGCAGCCAAGTAATAGCGGAGAACACTGAAGCTTTCTTT. Protein: CASSQVIAENTEAFF.

For this clone: This sample includes further DNA sequences coding for the same CDR3. V is TRBV9 and J is TRBJ1-1; D remains ambiguous. Germline CDR1 and CDR2: SGDLS and YYNGEE. V was cut by 0 bases and J by 1 base, with 4 bases left in between. The CDR3 covers 13 residues. In nucleotides, the CDR3 is TGTGCCAGCAGCGTAGCAGGGAACACTGAAGCTTTCTTT. Translating gives CASSVAGNTEAFF.

The V call is TRBV7-2, the J call TRBJ1-2; 9 bases fit TRBD1. Per germline, CDR1 SGHTA and CDR2 FQGNSA. The V gene end was trimmed by 5 bases and the J gene end by 6 bases; junction bases not matched to a gene: 7. The CDR3 is 14 residues long. CDR3 sequence: CASSRRDRVDGYTF. In DNA, the CDR3 is TGTGCCAGCAGCCGTAGGGACAGGGTCGATGGCTACACCTTC.

This clone was seen a few times. The V and J genes are TRBV3-1 (or the pseudogene TRBV3-2) and TRBJ1-2, with 7 bases matching TRBD1. The CDR3 is made up of 13 amino acids. CDR1 is LGHDT and CDR2 is YNNKEL in the germline V gene (reference sequence). The V segment lost 3 bases and the J segment 6 bases; nucleotides outside the gene matches: 4. For the CDR3, the DNA is TGTGCCAGCAGCCAGAACAGGGGCAATGGCTACACCTTC. Its translation: CASSQNRGNGYTF.

The chain carries TRBV7-2 and TRBJ2-1, with D perhaps matching TRBD1 (6 bases). Trimming pared 3 bases from V and 0 bases from J, leaving 15 bases between. From germline, CDR1 is SGHTA and CDR2 FQGNSA. There are 17 residues in the CDR3. Here the CDR3 reads CASSFKLGQSSYNEQFF. As DNA, the CDR3 is TGTGCCAGCAGCTTTAAGCTAGGACAGAGCTCCTACAATGAGCAGTTCTTC.

This clone has just one count. The V gene is TRBV7-3, the J gene TRBJ1-2; TRBD1 aligns across 9 bases. The CDR3 is 18 amino acids. V dropped 4 bases and J dropped 2; count of bases not matched to a gene: 14. Germline V gives CDR1 SGHTA, CDR2 FQGTGA. DNA of the CDR3: TGTGCCAGCAGCTCCATTGGCCGGGACAGGGACTTGAACTATGGCTACACCTTC. As protein: CASSSIGRDRDLNYGYTF.

This clone has only a few counts. The V call is TRBV28, the J call TRBJ2-7; 8 positions agree with TRBD2. The trim removed 2 bases at V and 4 bases at J, leaving 7 bases unmatched. The CDR3 consists of 15 residues. Germline CDR1 MDHEN, CDR2 SYDVKM. The CDR3 DNA is TGTGCCAGCAGTTTACGGACTAGCTTCGGGTACGAGCAGTACTTC. Translating it yields CASSLRTSFGYEQYF.

For this clone: Other nucleotide sequences from this sample produce the same CDR3. The rearrangement links TRBV7-2 to TRBJ1-5, with no clear D. This CDR3 is built from 14 residues. The germline V gene has CDR1 SGHTA and CDR2 FQGNSA. V was trimmed by 5 bases and J by 10 bases, leaving 18 bases between them. The CDR3: CASSPSRRVVPQHF. In DNA, the CDR3 is TGTGCCAGCAGCCCCTCCCGCCGGGTGGTTCCCCAGCATTTT.

The chain uses TRBV4-2 and TRBJ2-5; D perhaps matches TRBD2 (5 bases). This CDR3 comprises 13 residues. From germline, CDR1 is LGHNA and CDR2 YNFKEQ. Trimming left V 0 bases short and J 4 bases short, with 6 bases between. The CDR3: CASSQDGGETQYF. The DNA of the CDR3 is TGTGCCAGCAGCCAAGACGGAGGAGAGACCCAGTACTTC.

This chain connects TRBV4-2 to TRBJ1-2; no clear D. CDR1 and CDR2 from the germline V gene are LGHNA and YNFKEQ. CDR3 length: 16 residues. Between the trimmed V and J ends, which lost 0 bases and 0 bases, there was a span of 11 bases. The CDR3 sequence: CASSQDYTAANYGYTF. The CDR3 DNA sequence: TGTGCCAGCAGCCAAGATTACACAGCCGCTAACTATGGCTACACCTTC.

The gene calls are TRBV6-5 and TRBJ2-5; TRBD1 might be the D (5 bases). CDR3 length: 15 amino acids. CDR1 is MNHEY and CDR2 is SVGAGI in the germline V gene. Trimming took off 7 bases at V and 5 bases at J, with 20 bases between the two ends. This chain's CDR3 is CASTHGRQGTETQYF. In DNA form, the CDR3 reads TGTGCCAGCACTCACGGACGGCAGGGAACCGAGACCCAGTACTTC.

The chain couples TRBV7-2 to TRBJ2-6; TRBD1 aligns across 9 bases. The germline gives CDR1 SGHTA, CDR2 FQGNSA. Losses at the gene ends were 5 bases for V and 2 bases for J; bases not matched to a gene: 13. This CDR3 is built from 19 residues. CDR3 coding DNA: TGTGCCAGCAGCGGACCCGTGGGACAGGGTCGGACTGGGGCCAACGTCCTGACTTTC. This sequence encodes CASSGPVGQGRTGANVLTF.

This rearrangement joins TRBV5-6 to TRBJ2-2; tentatively, D is TRBD1 (5 bases). This CDR3 spans 14 amino acids. V gave up 4 bases and J gave up 6 bases, with 13 bases separating them. Germline V gene sequence: CDR1 SGHDT, CDR2 YYEEEE. CDR3 residues: CASSPRPGSGELFF. The CDR3 bases are TGTGCCAGCAGCCCCCGGCCAGGGTCCGGGGAGCTGTTTTTT.

This sequence joins TRBV7-8 and TRBJ2-2, with 10 bases matching TRBD1. This CDR3 contains 16 residues. Germline CDR1 SGHVS, CDR2 FQNEAQ. With V trimmed by 1 base and J by 7 bases, 6 bases remained unmatched. For the CDR3, the DNA is TGTGCCAGCAGCTTAGGGACGACAGGGGGCCTCGGGGAGCTGTTTTTT. It encodes CASSLGTTGGLGELFF.

This clone was seen just once. The CDR3 region has the DNA TGTGCCTGGACCCACGGCGAGTCGGGGGAAAAACTGTTTTTT. Translated, it gives CAWTHGESGEKLFF. V gene TRBV30 combines with J gene TRBJ1-4; D ambiguous. This CDR3 is 14 amino acids long. Looked up from germline, CDR1 is GTSNPN and CDR2 is SVGIG (reference sequence). The V end was cut by 4 bases, the J end by 8 bases, with 17 bases between.

The chain has TRBV5-6 and TRBJ2-1; D is unclear. CDR3 length: 11 residues. CDR1 and CDR2 (germline): SGHDT, YYEEEE. The V end lost 4 bases, the J end lost 10 bases, and 9 bases lay between the germline ends. CDR3 DNA sequence: TGTGCCAGCAGCCTAGACTTGGAGCAGTTCTTC. It is translated as CASSLDLEQFF.

The chain carries TRBV3-1 (or the pseudogene TRBV3-2) and TRBJ1-1; no definite D call. Trimming removed 0 bases from V and 9 bases from J, with 8 bases in between. This CDR3 has 12 amino acids. Germline V gene data show CDR1 as LGHDT and CDR2 as YNNKEL (reference sequence). CDR3 sequence: CASSQESRQAFF. The CDR3 coding sequence is TGTGCCAGCAGCCAAGAATCTAGACAAGCTTTCTTT.

This rearrangement joins TRBV28 to TRBJ1-4, with D perhaps matching TRBD1 (5 bases). The CDR3 sequence is 15 residues long. Looked up from germline, CDR1 is MDHEN and CDR2 is SYDVKM. V was shortened by 3 bases and J by 7 bases, with 15 bases between the two germline ends. The CDR3 DNA follows: TGTGCCAGCAGTTTTTCAGGGTTCGTTGGTGAAAAACTGTTTTTT. Its protein product is CASSFSGFVGEKLFF.

This rearrangement joins TRBV19 to TRBJ1-1, with 7 nucleotides matching TRBD1. CDR3 length: 14 residues. The V gene's germline CDR1 is LNHDA and CDR2 SQIVND (reference sequence). With V trimmed by 5 bases and J by 1 base, 4 bases remained unmatched. The CDR3 spells CASSSGQTNTEAFF. DNA for the CDR3: TGTGCCAGTAGTTCGGGACAGACGAACACTGAAGCTTTCTTT.

The J gene is TRBJ2-4, the V gene TRBV2; D possibly corresponds to TRBD2 (5 bases). There are 10 residues in the CDR3. The V gene lost 8 bases and the J gene lost 6 bases, with 5 bases spanning the gap. CDR1 SNHLY and CDR2 FYNNEI come from the germline V gene. This CDR3 reads CASEGNIQYF. The DNA of the CDR3 is TGTGCCAGCGAGGGAAACATTCAGTACTTC.

This clone was counted only a few times. The V call is TRBV4-1, the J call TRBJ2-7; 9 nucleotides align to TRBD1. CDR3 length: 16 amino acids. CDR1 and CDR2 (germline): MGHRA, YSYEKL. Trimming at V came to 0 bases and at J to 3 bases, leaving 6 bases not matched to a gene. CDR3 nucleotide sequence: TGCGCCAGCAGCCAAGATCCCGGGACAGGGATCTACGAGCAGTACTTC. Translated, it gives CASSQDPGTGIYEQYF.

This chain's CDR3 is CASSQPTGTGANVLTF. The CDR3 nucleotides are TGTGCCAGCAGCCAACCGACAGGGACTGGGGCCAACGTCCTGACTTTC. The chain has TRBV3-1 (or the pseudogene TRBV3-2) and TRBJ2-6; 7 bases line up with TRBD1. The V and J ends lost 2 bases and 2 bases, in that order; junction bases with no gene match: 3. Germline CDR1 LGHDT, CDR2 YNNKEL (reference sequence). There are 16 residues in the CDR3.

This clone was observed once. Different DNA sequences within this sample yield the same CDR3. The chain recombines TRBV5-4 with TRBJ2-5; 7 bases are a match to TRBD2. J was trimmed by 2 bases and V by 4 bases; bases with no gene match: 5. Looked up from germline, CDR1 is SGHNT and CDR2 is YYREEE (reference sequence). This CDR3 contains 14 residues. The CDR3 is CASSLSGVQETQYF. The CDR3 DNA reads as TGTGCCAGCAGCCTAAGCGGGGTTCAAGAGACCCAGTACTTC.

The rearrangement joins TRBV4-1 to TRBJ2-2; no clear D gene. The CDR3 spans 17 residues. CDR1 and CDR2 from the germline V gene are MGHRA and YSYEKL. V lost 1 base, J lost 2 bases, and 14 bases lay in between. The CDR3, as DNA: TGCGCCAGCAGCCAAGGCGGTTTACTCCAAAACACCGGGGAGCTGTTTTTT. Its translation: CASSQGGLLQNTGELFF.